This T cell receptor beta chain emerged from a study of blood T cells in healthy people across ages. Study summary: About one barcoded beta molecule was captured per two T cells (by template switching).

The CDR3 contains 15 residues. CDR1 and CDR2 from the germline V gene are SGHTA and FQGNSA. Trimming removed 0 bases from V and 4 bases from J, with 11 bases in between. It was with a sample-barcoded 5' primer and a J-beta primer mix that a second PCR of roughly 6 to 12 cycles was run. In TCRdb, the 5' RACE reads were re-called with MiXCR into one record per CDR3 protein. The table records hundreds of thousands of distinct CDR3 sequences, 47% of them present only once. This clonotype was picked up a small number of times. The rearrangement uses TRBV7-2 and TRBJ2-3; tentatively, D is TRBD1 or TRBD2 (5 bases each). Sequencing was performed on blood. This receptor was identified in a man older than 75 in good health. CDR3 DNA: TGTGCCAGCAGCTTAGCGAGCGTGGGGGCAGATACGCAGTATTTT. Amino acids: CASSLASVGADTQYF.